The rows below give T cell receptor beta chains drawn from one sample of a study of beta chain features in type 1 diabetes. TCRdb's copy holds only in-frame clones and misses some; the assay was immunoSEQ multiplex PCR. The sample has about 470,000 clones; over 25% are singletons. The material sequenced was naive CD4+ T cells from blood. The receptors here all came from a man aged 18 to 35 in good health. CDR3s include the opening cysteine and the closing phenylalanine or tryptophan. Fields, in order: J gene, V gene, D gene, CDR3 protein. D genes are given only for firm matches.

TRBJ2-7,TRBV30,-,CAWSANRPYEQYF
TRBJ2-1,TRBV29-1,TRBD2,CSWRTSAYNEQFF
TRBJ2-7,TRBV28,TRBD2,CGTSGSYEQYF
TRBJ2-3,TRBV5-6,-,CASSPITPRDGTDTQYF
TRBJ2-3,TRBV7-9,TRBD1,CASSWTTGTWGGTQYF
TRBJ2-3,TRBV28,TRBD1,CAHHRQGSTDTQYF
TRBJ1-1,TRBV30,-,CAWVDTGHTEAFF
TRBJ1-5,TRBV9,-,CASSVASDQPQHF
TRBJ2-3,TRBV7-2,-,CASSPWLIPDTQYF
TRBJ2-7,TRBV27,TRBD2,CASSLRSGTLYEQYF
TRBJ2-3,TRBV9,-,CASSVQNTDTQYF
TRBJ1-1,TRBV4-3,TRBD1,CASSQRGQGMGNTEAFF
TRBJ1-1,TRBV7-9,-,CASSRVGTVNTEAFF
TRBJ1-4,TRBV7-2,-,CASRPVGRLEKLFF
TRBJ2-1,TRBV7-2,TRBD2,CASTLAGAANEQFF
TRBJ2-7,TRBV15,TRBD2,CATSRGGSGGSNEQYF
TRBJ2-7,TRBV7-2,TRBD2,CASSLLAGGTEQYF
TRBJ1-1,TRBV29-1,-,CSVEEGNTEAFF
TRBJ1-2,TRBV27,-,CASSLWQGYGYTF
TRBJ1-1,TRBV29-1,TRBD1,CSVETGGSAEAFF
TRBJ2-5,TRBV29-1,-,CSVDPETQYF
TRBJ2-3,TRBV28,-,CASSWARPKTDTQYF
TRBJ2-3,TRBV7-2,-,CASSLDWISTDTQYF
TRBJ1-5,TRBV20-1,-,CSAGMEPQHF
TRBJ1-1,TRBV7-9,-,CASSLDRNTEAFF
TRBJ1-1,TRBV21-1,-,CASSKRVYRAQNTEAFF
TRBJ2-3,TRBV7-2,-,CASSLAGTPDTQYF
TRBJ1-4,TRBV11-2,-,CASRRASGEKLFF
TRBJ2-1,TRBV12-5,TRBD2,CASGSPSGRGNEQFF
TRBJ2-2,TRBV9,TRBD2,CASSVLAGGNTGELFF
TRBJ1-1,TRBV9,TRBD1,CASSKGQGKGNTEAFF
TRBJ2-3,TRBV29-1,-,CSVPRRATDTQYF
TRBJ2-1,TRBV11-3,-,CASSPLGGQFF
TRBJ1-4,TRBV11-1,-,CASSPGQYEKLFF
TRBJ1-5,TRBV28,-,CASSFPDSNQPQHF
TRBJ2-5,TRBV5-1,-,CASTTAFQETQYF
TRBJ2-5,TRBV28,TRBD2,CASTLRSGRAFGGETQYF
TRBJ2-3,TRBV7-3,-,CASSGGLDTDTQYF
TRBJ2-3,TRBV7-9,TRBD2,CASSLALAERGITQYF
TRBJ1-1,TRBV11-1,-,CASSLIRTAEAFF
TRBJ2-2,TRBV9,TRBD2,CASSALADPMYGELFF
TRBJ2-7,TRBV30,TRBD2,CAWSVTSGGYEQYF
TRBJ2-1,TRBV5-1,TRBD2,CASSWSGSGYNEQFF
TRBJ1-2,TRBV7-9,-,CASSLQGPANYGYTF
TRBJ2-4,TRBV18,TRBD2,CASSPSGTHKNIQYF
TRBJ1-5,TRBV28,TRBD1,CASSPGTGQPQHF
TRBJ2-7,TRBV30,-,CAWSDNDYSYEQYF
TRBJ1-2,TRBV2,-,CASSLQSGEAGYTF
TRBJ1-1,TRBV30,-,CAWAGQSEAFF
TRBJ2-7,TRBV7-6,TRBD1,CASSLGLGQGHREQYF
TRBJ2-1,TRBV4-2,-,CASSPEGANEQFF
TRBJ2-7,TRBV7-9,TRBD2,CASSLWPSGPIYEQYF
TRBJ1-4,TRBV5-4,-,CASSLGLNEKLFF
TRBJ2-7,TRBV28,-,CASSSPTGATGYEQYF
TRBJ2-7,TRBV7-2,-,CASSLARGYEQYF
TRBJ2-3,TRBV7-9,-,CASSLKGFSTDTQYF
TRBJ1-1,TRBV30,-,CAWSRQLNTEAFF
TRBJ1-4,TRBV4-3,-,CASSQDRATNEKLFF
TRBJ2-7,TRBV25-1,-,CASARGYEQYF